This entry lists 25 T cell receptor beta chains sequenced from one sample in a study of beta chain features in type 1 diabetes. cDNA synthesis used the whole RNA isolate, giving expressed TCRB sequences. The method was immunoSEQ multiplex PCR; TCRdb's version includes in-frame clones alone and lacks a portion of them. The profile covers 970,000 or so clones, with roughly a sixth appearing a single time and 0.02% to 0.03% taken by the ten largest. The sequenced material came from naive CD4+ T cells from blood. The receptor set was obtained from a woman younger than 30 in good health.

V gene TRBV7-3 combines with J gene TRBJ2-1, with TRBD2 matching 11 bases. The CDR3 has 18 amino acids. V lost 3 bases and J lost 0; bases outside the gene matches: 7. From germline, CDR1 is SGHTA and CDR2 FQGTGA. CDR3 sequence reads: CASSFRTSGQSSYNEQFF. CDR3 DNA: TGTGCCAGCAGCTTTAGGACTAGCGGGCAAAGCTCCTACAATGAGCAGTTCTTC.

V is TRBV7-2 and J is TRBJ2-1; 10 nucleotides agree with TRBD2. Germline trimming cut 6 bases from V and 9 bases from J; bases unmatched to any gene: 11. CDR3 length: 15 residues. Looked up from germline, CDR1 is SGHTA and CDR2 is FQGNSA. The CDR3 DNA reads as TGTGCCAGCAGGCTCCTAGCGGGAGTACACTTTGAGCAGTTCTTC. Amino acids: CASRLLAGVHFEQFF.

The chain carries TRBV4-2 and TRBJ1-1, with D possibly matching TRBD1 (6 bases). Germline values: CDR1 LGHNA, CDR2 YNFKEQ. The CDR3 contains 17 residues. Trimming pared 1 base from V and 2 bases from J, leaving 17 bases between. CDR3 in amino acids: CASSQGGGTTPNTEAFF. The CDR3 DNA reads as TGTGCCAGCAGCCAAGGGGGGGGGACAACCCCTAACACTGAAGCTTTCTTT.

Remarks on this clone: The conserved final phenylalanine or tryptophan is absent from the CDR3, which likely points to a read error. CDR3 in DNA: TGTGCCAGCAGCTCACCGACAGGGACCACAGATACGCAGTATTAT. Encoded protein: CASSSPTGTTDTQYY. V is TRBV7-9 and J is TRBJ2-3, with 7 bases aligning to TRBD1. Trimming removed 4 bases from V and 2 bases from J; junction bases left unmatched: 6. This CDR3 is built from 15 residues. The germline V gene has CDR1 SEHNR and CDR2 FQNEAQ (reference sequence).

This clone has only a few counts. The chain joins TRBV15 to TRBJ2-7; possible D gene TRBD2, 6 bases. The CDR3 runs to 15 residues. Trimming removed 2 bases at V and 2 bases at J, with 13 bases between. In germline, CDR1 is LNHNV, CDR2 YYDKDF (reference sequence). For the CDR3, the DNA is TGTGCCACCAGCAGAACGGCTAGCGTACCCTACGAGCAGTACTTC. It encodes CATSRTASVPYEQYF.

This chain joins TRBV5-1 and TRBJ2-7; D remains unclear. The CDR3 consists of 13 residues. Germline V gives CDR1 SGHRS, CDR2 YFSETQ. V lost 0 bases and J lost 3, with 7 bases in between. CDR3 residues: CASSLGVRYEQYF. CDR3 nucleotides: TGCGCCAGCAGCTTGGGGGTACGCTACGAGCAGTACTTC.

This clone appeared a few times. The chain employs TRBV10-2 and TRBJ1-2; weak D call: TRBD1 (6 bases). Germline CDR1 is WSHSY and CDR2 is SAAADI. Trimming shortened V by 3 bases and J by 7 bases, and 15 bases separated the two germline ends. The CDR3 is made up of 14 amino acids. DNA for the CDR3: TGCGCCAGCAGTGAAACCAGGGGTTTGGGTGGCTACACCTTC. Translating gives CASSETRGLGGYTF.

The J gene is TRBJ1-1, the V gene TRBV5-4; no definite D call. V lost 1 base and J 1 base, leaving 8 bases between the germline ends. CDR1 and CDR2 from the germline V gene are SGHNT and YYREEE (reference sequence). The CDR3 is made up of 14 amino acids. The CDR3 region is CASSLRTENTEAFF. The CDR3 coding sequence is TGTGCCAGCAGCTTGAGAACAGAGAACACTGAAGCTTTCTTT.

This clone was observed a handful of times. V is TRBV7-8 and J is TRBJ2-7, with a possible D match to TRBD2 (6 bases). Germline V CDR1 and CDR2: SGHVS, FQNEAQ. The V end lost 5 bases, the J end lost 1 base, and 12 bases lay between the germline ends. There are 14 residues in the CDR3. CDR3 DNA sequence: TGTGCCAGCAGCCCCCGTGGGGGGTCCTACGAGCAGTACTTC. Protein sequence: CASSPRGGSYEQYF.

The rearrangement links TRBV28 to TRBJ1-5, with D perhaps matching TRBD1 (5 bases). The CDR3 is made up of 14 amino acids. The germline CDR1 and CDR2 sequences are MDHEN and SYDVKM. V lost 6 bases, J lost 5 bases, and 14 bases lay in between. The CDR3 DNA reads TGTGCCAGCAGGAGTTTCCCGGGGGATCAGCCCCAGCATTTT. Its protein is CASRSFPGDQPQHF. The complete variable domain, with remaining parts taken from reference TRBV28 and TRBJ1-5, reads DVKVTQSSRYLVKRTGEKVFLECVQDMDHENMFWYRQDPGLGLRLIYFSYDVKMKEKGDIPEGYSVSREKKERFSLILESASTNQTSMYLCASRSFPGDQPQHFGDGTRLSIL.

In this sample, this clone turned up a few times. CDR3 DNA sequence: TGTGCCAGCAGGAACCGGGATCCCAATCAGCCCCAGCATTTT. Translation gives CASRNRDPNQPQHF. V is TRBV2 and J is TRBJ1-5; D ambiguous. In germline, CDR1 is SNHLY, CDR2 FYNNEI. The CDR3 runs 14 residues. The germline V and J ends were trimmed by 6 bases and 3 bases, with 12 bases remaining between them.

Comments on this clone: Additional DNA sequences in this sample encode the identical CDR3. The chain is built from TRBV28 and TRBJ2-1; D possibly corresponds to TRBD1 (5 bases). Trimming took 1 base from V and 4 from J, leaving 11 bases between them. The CDR3 totals 15 residues. Germline V gives CDR1 MDHEN, CDR2 SYDVKM. Here the CDR3 DNA reads TGTGCCAGCAGTTTATTTCAGGGATCTTACAATGAGCAGTTCTTC. Translation gives CASSLFQGSYNEQFF.

The chain links TRBV4-1 to TRBJ2-5, with 10 nucleotides matching TRBD2. This CDR3 region has 16 residues. Germline assignment: CDR1 MGHRA and CDR2 YSYEKL. The V gene end was trimmed by 1 base and the J gene end by 4 bases; junction bases not matched to a gene: 6. The CDR3 bases are TGCGCCAGCAGCCAAGCTGAGCGGGAGGGCCCAGAGACCCAGTACTTC. Translated: CASSQAEREGPETQYF.

In this sample, this clone turned up a few times. The V and J genes are TRBV7-2 and TRBJ2-3, with 9 bases fitting TRBD2. The germline gives CDR1 SGHTA, CDR2 FQGNSA. The CDR3 has 16 residues. With V trimmed by 4 bases and J by 1 base, 6 bases remained unmatched. The CDR3 region is CASSSFGGRGTDTQYF. In DNA form, the CDR3 reads TGTGCCAGCAGCTCCTTCGGCGGGAGGGGCACAGATACGCAGTATTTT.

This clone was found a few times. The chain recombines TRBV19 with TRBJ2-1; 9 positions agree with TRBD2. The germline gives CDR1 LNHDA, CDR2 SQIVND (reference sequence). The trim removed 6 bases at V and 6 bases at J, leaving 9 bases unmatched. The CDR3 spans 15 residues. CDR3 residues: CASSDPGLAFNEQFF. CDR3 nucleotide sequence: TGTGCCAGTAGCGACCCGGGACTAGCCTTCAATGAGCAGTTCTTC. The full variable domain, rest sourced from reference TRBV19 and TRBJ2-1, is DGGITQSPKYLFRKEGQNVTLSCEQNLNHDAMYWYRQDPGQGLRLIYYSQIVNDFQKGDIAEGYSVSREKKESFPLTVTSAQKNPTAFYLCASSDPGLAFNEQFFGPGTRLTVL.

This clone was picked up a small number of times. The chain combines TRBV7-9 with TRBJ2-2; D gene ambiguous. CDR3 length: 15 amino acids. V lost 7 bases, J lost 4 bases, and 16 bases lay in between. CDR1 SEHNR and CDR2 FQNEAQ come from the germline V gene (reference sequence). The CDR3 loop is CASNPHPRVTGELFF. The CDR3 DNA reads as TGTGCCAGCAATCCCCACCCAAGGGTCACCGGGGAGCTGTTTTTT. Drawing the rest from reference TRBV7-9 and TRBJ2-2, the complete variable domain is DTGVSQNPRHKITKRGQNVTFRCDPISEHNRLYWYRQTLGQGPEFLTYFQNEAQLEKSRLLSDRFSAERPKGSFSTLEIQRTEQGDSAMYLCASNPHPRVTGELFFGEGSRLTVL.

This clone was seen more than once but under ten times. The chain employs TRBV18 and TRBJ2-1; perhaps TRBD2 as D (6 bases). V was cut by 3 bases and J by 10 bases, with 19 bases left in between. The CDR3 has 15 amino acids. Germline V CDR1 and CDR2: KGHSH, LQKENI. CDR3 region: CASSPGGLSAEEQFF. In nucleotides, the CDR3 is TGTGCCAGCTCACCGGGGGGTTTATCCGCAGAGGAGCAGTTCTTC.

J is TRBJ2-3 and V is TRBV7-9; weak D call: TRBD2 (5 bases). Germline V gene data show CDR1 as SEHNR and CDR2 as FQNEAQ (reference sequence). V gave up 10 bases and J gave up 7 bases, with 24 bases separating them. This CDR3 is 15 amino acids long. The CDR3 DNA sequence: TGTGCCACCCCTGACCATACTGAGGGAAAAAATACGCAGTATTTT. Its protein is CATPDHTEGKNTQYF. Complete variable domain (other parts from reference TRBV7-9 and TRBJ2-3): DTGVSQNPRHKITKRGQNVTFRCDPISEHNRLYWYRQTLGQGPEFLTYFQNEAQLEKSRLLSDRFSAERPKGSFSTLEIQRTEQGDSAMYLCATPDHTEGKNTQYFGPGTRLTVL.

This clone appeared a few times. The chain joins TRBV7-3 to TRBJ2-1, with TRBD2 matching over 9 bases. The V gene end was trimmed by 4 bases and the J gene end by 4 bases; junction bases not matched to a gene: 5. This CDR3 is built from 15 residues. CDR1 SGHTA and CDR2 FQGTGA come from the germline V gene. CDR3 sequence: CASSWQAGGYNEQFF. DNA of the CDR3: TGTGCCAGCAGCTGGCAAGCGGGAGGATACAATGAGCAGTTCTTC.

CDR3 in amino acids: CAISGTAENTEAFF. The DNA of the CDR3 is TGTGCCATCAGTGGGACAGCCGAGAACACTGAAGCTTTCTTT. V and J are TRBV10-3 and TRBJ1-1; perhaps TRBD1 as D (6 bases). Germline V gene sequence: CDR1 ENHRY, CDR2 SYGVKD. The CDR3 runs 14 residues. V shed 4 bases and J shed 1 base, with 10 bases lying between them.

The chain has TRBV4-3 and TRBJ2-5, with a weak D call TRBD1 (6 bases). Trimming left V 0 bases short and J 7 bases short, with 12 bases between. The CDR3 is made up of 14 amino acids. Germline CDR1 is LGHNA and CDR2 is YSLEER. CDR3 loop: CASSQDLGAATQYF. The CDR3, as DNA: TGCGCCAGCAGCCAAGATTTGGGGGCTGCGACCCAGTACTTC.

This chain uses TRBV10-3 with TRBJ2-1, with D hard to call. CDR3 length: 14 residues. The ends were cut back, 2 bases at V and 5 bases at J, with 10 bases in the middle. Germline V gene data show CDR1 as ENHRY and CDR2 as SYGVKD. This chain's CDR3 is CAISEPHLNNEQFF. DNA for the CDR3: TGTGCCATCAGTGAGCCCCACTTAAACAATGAGCAGTTCTTC.

This clone was counted only a few times. The genes are TRBV6-5 and TRBJ2-1; TRBD1 aligns across 8 bases. Germline V gene data show CDR1 as MNHEY and CDR2 as SVGAGI. CDR3 length: 14 residues. J lost 11 bases, V lost 6 bases, and 12 bases had no gene match. CDR3 sequence reads: CASSLTLGQGKQFF. The CDR3 DNA follows: TGTGCCAGCAGCCTCACCTTAGGACAGGGAAAGCAGTTCTTC.

This clone was recorded a few times. The chain couples TRBV6-1 to TRBJ1-1; tentative D call: TRBD1 (5 bases). Germline V lookup: CDR1 MNHNS, CDR2 SASEGT. V lost 7 bases to trimming and J lost 1 base, with 16 bases between them. The CDR3 has 15 amino acids. The chain's CDR3 is CASKSGGHPNTEAFF. The CDR3 DNA is TGTGCCAGCAAGTCGGGAGGACACCCGAACACTGAAGCTTTCTTT.

This clone was counted only a few times. Additional DNA sequences in this sample encode the identical CDR3. The chain couples TRBV7-2 to TRBJ2-5; 13 bases map to TRBD2. Germline trimming cut 1 base from V and 4 bases from J; bases unmatched to any gene: 3. The CDR3 has 16 amino acids. Looked up from germline, CDR1 is SGHTA and CDR2 is FQGNSA. The CDR3 nucleotides read TGTGCCAGCAGCTTAGTCGGACTAGCGGGAGCAGAGACCCAGTACTTC. This gives the protein CASSLVGLAGAETQYF. Full variable domain (remainder filled in from reference TRBV7-2 and TRBJ2-5): GAGVSQSPSNKVTEKGKDVELRCDPISGHTALYWYRQSLGQGLEFLIYFQGNSAPDKSGLPSDRFSAERTGGSVSTLTIQRTQQEDSAVYLCASSLVGLAGAETQYFGPGTRLLVL.